This T cell receptor beta chain emerged from a study of blood T cell repertoires in COVID-19. Study summary: PBMCs, B-cell-depleted T cells, or T cells were the source of the cDNA or gDNA that made up the material.

Participants, roughly 18 to 89 years old, spanned 25 or so US areas. Clinical history reported by participants formed the basis on which cohorts were assigned. The study counted Cohort 3 donors as recovered given two negative PCRs, clearance, or symptom resolution. Sequencing was performed with immunoSEQ multiplex PCR; in TCRdb, only in-frame clones are kept and a portion is missing. In the table there are about 220,000 clones, roughly four fifths of which are singletons. This sequence was found in an older woman who had recovered from COVID-19. Sequenced input: PBMCs or T cells enriched from blood (not recorded which).

The CDR3 DNA is TGTGCCAGCAGCCGGGACAATCAGCCCCAGCATTTT. Amino acids: CASSRDNQPQHF. This sequence joins TRBV7-2 and TRBJ1-5, with D hard to call. V lost 5 bases and J lost 3, with 5 bases in between. CDR1 is SGHTA, CDR2 FQGNSA, per germline. The CDR3 totals 12 residues.